This T cell receptor beta chain was captured in a study of beta chain features in type 1 diabetes. Expressed TCRB transcripts were sequenced because the isolated RNA had all been reverse transcribed beforehand. Repertoires were generated with immunoSEQ multiplex PCR, while TCRdb's copy carries only in-frame clones and drops some. The sample records 450,000 to 600,000 clones, approximately 30% being singletons. This clone was counted only a few times. Between the trimmed V and J ends, which lost 5 bases and 3 bases, there was a span of 19 bases. The germline gives CDR1 SQVTM, CDR2 ANQGSEA. The CDR3 is made up of 15 amino acids.

V gene TRBV29-1 combines with J gene TRBJ1-1, with a weak D call TRBD1 (6 bases). The clonotype comes from a man aged 18 to 30 in good health. The source material was naive CD4+ T cells from blood. This CDR3 reads CSVREPGGAHTEAFF. CDR3 nucleotide sequence: TGCAGCGTTCGAGAACCTGGGGGCGCACACACTGAAGCTTTCTTT.